Listed below are T cell receptor beta chains from one sample, sequenced in a study of OX40 agonist ivuxolimab in advanced cancers. Assay: immunoSEQ multiplex PCR; the TCRdb copy retains only in-frame clones and omits some. The sample has 9,500 to 15,000 clones, about 83% seen once. Source: CD4+ or CD8+ T cells sorted from blood, taken in a trial of the OX40 agonist ivuxolimab. Every receptor here comes from an adult with an advanced solid tumor such as melanoma, head and neck, liver or kidney cancer. The CDR3 runs from the conserved cysteine through the conserved F or W.

V gene: TRBV7-2
J gene: TRBJ1-2
CDR3 protein: CASSLSGHRDTGFGYTF

V gene: TRBV27
J gene: TRBJ2-1
CDR3 protein: CASSIGYGEQFF

V gene: TRBV4-1
J gene: TRBJ2-7
CDR3 protein: CASSHSGTGVYEQYF

V gene: TRBV9
J gene: TRBJ2-5
CDR3 protein: CASNNGPRQETQYF

V gene: TRBV4-2
J gene: TRBJ1-3
CDR3 protein: CASSLGGDGNTIYF

V gene: TRBV7-9
J gene: TRBJ2-7
CDR3 protein: CASSPGQQLGGDYEQYF

V gene: TRBV7-2
J gene: TRBJ1-4
CDR3 protein: CASRIRTTNEKLFF

V gene: TRBV10-2
J gene: TRBJ1-1
CDR3 protein: CASSEAPGGLGAFF

V gene: TRBV4-3
J gene: TRBJ1-2
CDR3 protein: CASSQGDRGLDGYTF

V gene: TRBV4-2
J gene: TRBJ1-2
CDR3 protein: CASSLGYALHGYTF

V gene: TRBV9
J gene: TRBJ2-5
CDR3 protein: CASSDPGQQETQYF

V gene: TRBV19
J gene: TRBJ2-5
CDR3 protein: CASSQRDSPQETQYF

V gene: TRBV4-1
J gene: NA
CDR3 protein: CASSPRLAVSYEQYF

V gene: TRBV29-1
J gene: TRBJ2-7
CDR3 protein: CSARTGTSYEQYF

V gene: TRBV11-2
J gene: TRBJ1-1
CDR3 protein: CASSLDWGWGTEAFF

V gene: TRBV4-1
J gene: TRBJ2-3
CDR3 protein: CASSQARGGRSTDTQYF

V gene: TRBV6-1
J gene: TRBJ2-3
CDR3 protein: CASSSPGTGTDTQYF

V gene: TRBV2
J gene: TRBJ2-7
CDR3 protein: CASRTGGESYEQYF

V gene: TRBV23-1
J gene: TRBJ2-5
CDR3 protein: CASSQSRGETQYF

V gene: TRBV2
J gene: TRBJ1-5
CDR3 protein: CASSEMGFNQPQHF

V gene: TRBV11-2
J gene: TRBJ2-1
CDR3 protein: CASSLDAEATYNEQFF

V gene: TRBV19
J gene: TRBJ1-2
CDR3 protein: CASTQDRFVYYGYTF

V gene: TRBV2
J gene: TRBJ1-1
CDR3 protein: CASRGTGGGTEAFF

V gene: TRBV30
J gene: TRBJ2-5
CDR3 protein: CAWSTYTGHQETQYF

V gene: TRBV5-4
J gene: TRBJ2-1
CDR3 protein: CASTLGGRGSYNEQFF

V gene: TRBV4-2
J gene: TRBJ2-3
CDR3 protein: CASSQEYLDTQYF

V gene: TRBV6-5
J gene: TRBJ1-1
CDR3 protein: CASSYPSTEAFF

V gene: TRBV4-3
J gene: TRBJ2-5
CDR3 protein: CASSQDSPTGQETQYF

V gene: TRBV7-9
J gene: TRBJ2-3
CDR3 protein: CASRAGAVDTQYF

V gene: TRBV5-1
J gene: TRBJ1-2
CDR3 protein: CASSLGEAGAANYGYTF

V gene: TRBV11-3
J gene: TRBJ2-1
CDR3 protein: CASSLVSDGQFF

V gene: TRBV28
J gene: TRBJ2-6
CDR3 protein: CASSPPPSGANVLTF

V gene: TRBV27
J gene: TRBJ1-2
CDR3 protein: CASSPSGGETHYGYTF

V gene: TRBV2
J gene: TRBJ1-6
CDR3 protein: CASSGTGAWVDPYNSPLHF

V gene: TRBV5-1
J gene: TRBJ1-1
CDR3 protein: CASSQGAEAFF

V gene: TRBV10-1
J gene: TRBJ2-2
CDR3 protein: CASSDGGLGTGELFF

V gene: TRBV4-3
J gene: TRBJ1-2
CDR3 protein: CASSQNRGNYGYTF

V gene: TRBV28
J gene: TRBJ2-1
CDR3 protein: CGVRRRGNNNEQFF

V gene: TRBV28
J gene: TRBJ2-2
CDR3 protein: CASTLGLAANTGELFF

V gene: TRBV7-2
J gene: TRBJ2-7
CDR3 protein: CASSLSIAVSYEQYF

V gene: TRBV5-7
J gene: TRBJ1-2
CDR3 protein: CASSLSDGYTF

V gene: TRBV19
J gene: TRBJ2-7
CDR3 protein: CASSISGSSYEQYF

V gene: TRBV27
J gene: TRBJ2-6
CDR3 protein: CASTKGSSGANVLTF

V gene: TRBV6-5
J gene: TRBJ2-1
CDR3 protein: CASRPLDYNEQFF

V gene: TRBV9
J gene: TRBJ1-1
CDR3 protein: CASSVAAGRNTEAFF

V gene: TRBV7-8
J gene: TRBJ1-4
CDR3 protein: CASSLDRSIPTTNEKLFF

V gene: TRBV10-1
J gene: TRBJ2-2
CDR3 protein: CASSGRPGQANTGELFF

V gene: TRBV6-1
J gene: TRBJ2-1
CDR3 protein: CASSEALPIESSYNEQFF

V gene: TRBV27
J gene: TRBJ2-4
CDR3 protein: CASSALGPLGIAKNIQYF

V gene: TRBV11-3
J gene: TRBJ1-1
CDR3 protein: CASSLDPRQSDTEAFF

V gene: TRBV18
J gene: TRBJ1-4
CDR3 protein: CASSPSPSVDSEKLFF

V gene: TRBV28
J gene: TRBJ1-2
CDR3 protein: CASSDPGQGAGGYTF

V gene: TRBV19
J gene: TRBJ2-1
CDR3 protein: CASSFWTSGENEQFF